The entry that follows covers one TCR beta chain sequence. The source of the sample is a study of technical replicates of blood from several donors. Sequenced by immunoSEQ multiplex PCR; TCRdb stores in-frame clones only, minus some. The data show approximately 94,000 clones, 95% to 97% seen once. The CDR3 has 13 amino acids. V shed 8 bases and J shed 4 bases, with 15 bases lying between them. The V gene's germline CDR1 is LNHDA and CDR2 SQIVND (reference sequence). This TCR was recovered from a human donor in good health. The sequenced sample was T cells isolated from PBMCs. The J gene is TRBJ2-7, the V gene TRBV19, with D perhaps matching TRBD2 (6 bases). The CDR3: CASEGQGGYEQYF. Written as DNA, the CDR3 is TGTGCCAGTGAAGGCCAGGGAGGTTACGAGCAGTACTTC.